This T cell receptor beta chain was observed in a study of CD8 T cells in Susac syndrome. Points from the study as a whole: As the study acknowledged, the number of individuals who were part of its TCR sequencing and HLA analysis was relatively small.

CDR1 and CDR2 from the germline V gene are SQVTM and ANQGSEA. V gave up 5 bases and J gave up 4 bases, with 4 bases separating them. The CDR3 has 10 amino acids. Random-hexamer reverse transcription was applied to roughly 0.45 to 1 ug RNA. The authors amplified TCR beta CDR3 across 54 Vbeta and 13 Jbeta using immunoSEQ multiplex PCR. TCRdb analysed the immunoSEQ multiplex PCR reads with MiXCR anew, one entry per CDR3 protein. This table holds 160,000 or so distinct CDR3 sequences, roughly 95% found once. With respect to this clonotype: The antigen remains undetermined.

Sequencing of TCR beta was undertaken in CD8+ and CD4+ T cells derived from blood. Negative isolation was used for CD8+ and CD4+ T cells, and FACS enrichment was applied to TEMRA cells. The chain links TRBV29-1 to TRBJ2-3; D is undetermined. Source material: CD4+ T cells from PBMCs. The sequence was collected from a human donor in good health. The CDR3 coding sequence is TGCAGCGTTAGCGCAGATACGCAGTATTTT. Amino acid sequence: CSVSADTQYF.